The 24 T cell receptor beta chains in this list originate from one sample, sequenced in a study of cytomegalovirus exposure and HLA in healthy donors (dated 2017 in TCRdb). Preparation of the library involved the immunoSEQ multiplex PCR assay. The multiplex PCR relied on a mix of 60 forward primers for TCR Vbeta segments and 13 reverse primers for TCR Jbeta segments. The table comes from immuneACCESS by way of TCRdb, which keeps in-frame sequences with V and J called. Part of the clones is missing from these tables; in studies checked, under half for an unresolved V gene and the rest for unknown reasons. The sample profile shows about 130,000 clones; approximately 80% of them were found once. Jointly, the top ten make up roughly 1.5% of the sample. The sample comprised PBMCs. These receptors were collected from a female donor in good health and CMV-seronegative.

V gene TRBV15 combines with J gene TRBJ2-2, with D perhaps matching TRBD1 (5 bases). CDR3 length: 12 residues. Per the germline V gene, CDR1 is LNHNV and CDR2 is YYDKDF (reference sequence). The ends were cut back, 5 bases at V and 7 bases at J, with 8 bases in the middle. The CDR3 sequence: CATSPQDGELFF. The DNA of the CDR3 is TGTGCCACCAGCCCACAGGACGGGGAGCTGTTTTTT.

The chain uses TRBV5-4 and TRBJ2-1; TRBD2 aligns across 8 bases. Per the germline V gene, CDR1 is SGHNT and CDR2 is YYREEE (reference sequence). The V gene end was trimmed by 1 base and the J gene end by 7 bases; junction bases not matched to a gene: 7. This CDR3 contains 15 residues. The CDR3 DNA follows: TGTGCCAGCAGCTTGTGGGCGGGGGGAGGGAATGAGCAGTTCTTC. Its translation: CASSLWAGGGNEQFF.

V is TRBV7-9 and J is TRBJ1-4, with 7 bases lining up with TRBD1. This CDR3 is 15 amino acids long. V trimming: 0 bases; J trimming: 8 bases; junction bases outside the gene matches: 6. The germline CDR1 and CDR2 sequences are SEHNR and FQNEAQ (reference sequence). The DNA for the CDR3 is TGTGCCAGCAGCTTAGCTACAGGGGATGGGGAAAAACTGTTTTTT. Its protein product is CASSLATGDGEKLFF.

This clone turned up a few times. The rearrangement uses TRBV30 and TRBJ2-3; 7 positions match TRBD1. With 5 bases clipped from V and 1 base from J, the junction kept 9 bases outside the gene matches. Germline-derived CDR1 and CDR2 are GTSNPN and SVGIG (reference sequence). The CDR3 contains 15 residues. CDR3 residues: CAWETTGVGTDTQYF. The CDR3 DNA reads as TGTGCCTGGGAAACCACAGGGGTTGGCACAGATACGCAGTATTTT.

The table lists this clone with a few counts. The rearrangement links TRBV10-3 to TRBJ2-7, with D possibly TRBD1 on 7 matching bases. Germline V CDR1 and CDR2: ENHRY, SYGVKD. Trimming cost V 4 bases and J 5 bases, with 15 bases left between them. This CDR3 has 14 amino acids. CDR3: CAISGGTVGHEQYF. In DNA form, the CDR3 reads TGTGCCATCAGTGGCGGGACAGTGGGCCACGAGCAGTACTTC.

The chain recombines TRBV18 with TRBJ2-3, with D uncertain. From germline, CDR1 is KGHSH and CDR2 LQKENI. The germline V and J ends were trimmed by 2 bases and 2 bases, with 11 bases remaining between them. The CDR3 is 15 amino acids. The CDR3 protein is CASSPTSRSTDTQYF. The CDR3 coding sequence is TGTGCCAGCTCACCAACCTCACGGTCCACAGATACGCAGTATTTT.

In the case of this clone: One end of the junction does not line up with germline, which may come from a read error. The V gene is TRBV7-9, the J gene TRBJ1-4; D remains ambiguous. Germline CDR1 SEHNR, CDR2 FQNEAQ (reference sequence). The CDR3 is made up of 13 amino acids. DNA for the CDR3: TGTTCCAGCAGCTTAGACGGTAATGAAAAACTGTTTTTT. Translated: CSSSLDGNEKLFF.

The chain joins TRBV7-9 to TRBJ1-1; 9 bases line up with TRBD1. This CDR3 has 14 residues. V lost 5 bases, J lost 5 bases, and 6 bases stayed unmatched. Per germline, CDR1 SEHNR and CDR2 FQNEAQ (reference sequence). The CDR3 bases are TGTGCCAGCAGCCCAGGACAGGGGTATACTGAAGCTTTCTTT. This encodes CASSPGQGYTEAFF.

CDR3: CASRDPGQGLSEQYF. CDR3 nucleotides: TGTGCCAGCAGAGATCCGGGACAGGGTTTATCCGAGCAGTACTTC. The chain recombines TRBV27 with TRBJ2-7, with 9 bases matching TRBD1. CDR3 length: 15 amino acids. CDR1 MNHEY and CDR2 SMNVEV come from the germline V gene (reference sequence). J gave up 6 bases and V 6 bases, and 12 bases lay outside the gene matches.

The chain couples TRBV4-3 to TRBJ2-3, with D tentatively TRBD1 (5 bases). V shed 4 bases and J shed 6 bases, with 17 bases lying between them. The germline CDR1 and CDR2 sequences are LGHNA and YSLEER. CDR3 length: 15 amino acids. CDR3 DNA: TGCGCCAGCAGCCGCCTGACAGAGCCCCGTGATACGCAGTATTTT. Its protein product is CASSRLTEPRDTQYF.

This chain connects TRBV6-5 to TRBJ1-2; 7 bases are a match to TRBD1. Germline CDR1 MNHEY, CDR2 SVGAGI. V shed 6 bases and J 6 bases; nucleotides not matched to a gene: 10. This CDR3 spans 14 amino acids. For the CDR3, the DNA is TGTGCCAGCAGCCAGACTGGGACAGTGGATGGCTACACCTTC. Its translation: CASSQTGTVDGYTF.

Worth noting for this clone: At one boundary the junction diverges from the germline segment, which might be a read error. The V gene is TRBV27, the J gene TRBJ1-1, with TRBD1 as a possible D gene (5 bases). The CDR3 runs to 15 residues. Germline values: CDR1 MNHEY, CDR2 SMNVEV (reference sequence). Here the CDR3 reads CANSLLRGMNTEAFF. The CDR3 bases are TGTGCCAACAGTTTATTAAGGGGCATGAACACTGAAGCTTTCTTT.

This rearrangement joins TRBV30 to TRBJ2-5, with D maybe TRBD2 (6 bases). Trimming cost V 5 bases and J 5 bases, with 15 bases left between them. CDR3 length: 13 residues. Germline loops: CDR1 GTSNPN, CDR2 SVGIG (reference sequence). The DNA of the CDR3 is TGTGCCTGGGCGGAGGGAATTGCGGAGACCCAGTACTTC. Its translation is CAWAEGIAETQYF.

This clone came up a few times. The chain uses TRBV5-1 and TRBJ1-2, with no clear D. The V gene lost 0 bases and the J gene lost 4 bases, with 10 bases spanning the gap. The CDR3 covers 14 residues. Per the germline V gene, CDR1 is SGHRS and CDR2 is YFSETQ. The CDR3 protein is CASSLGAEFYGYTF. Here the CDR3 DNA reads TGCGCCAGCAGCTTGGGGGCCGAGTTCTATGGCTACACCTTC. The full variable domain, in which reference TRBV5-1 and TRBJ1-2 provide the parts outside the CDR3, is KAGVTQTPRYLIKTRGQQVTLSCSPISGHRSVSWYQQTPGQGLQFLFEYFSETQRNKGNFPGRFSGRQFSNSRSEMNVSTLELGDSALYLCASSLGAEFYGYTFGSGTRLTVV.

In its sample, this clone was seen a few times. CDR3 sequence reads: CASSLSLAGGTGELFF. The CDR3 DNA is TGTGCCAGCAGTTTATCGCTAGCGGGAGGTACCGGGGAGCTGTTTTTT. The chain uses TRBV27 and TRBJ2-2; 11 bases align to TRBD2. The germline V gene has CDR1 MNHEY and CDR2 SMNVEV (reference sequence). V was pared by 0 bases and J by 5 bases, with 2 bases of the junction left unmatched. This CDR3 has 16 amino acids.

This clone was seen once. The chain joins TRBV6-1 to TRBJ2-7, with D perhaps matching TRBD2 (6 bases). Trimming took 8 bases from V and 7 from J, leaving 18 bases between them. CDR1 and CDR2 from the germline V gene are MNHNS and SASEGT. The CDR3 sequence is 13 residues long. The CDR3 DNA follows: TGTGCCAGCTCCACGGGACGCCGGGAGGAGCAGTACTTC. Its translation: CASSTGRREEQYF.

The chain has TRBV28 and TRBJ1-2, with a weak D call TRBD1 (6 bases). CDR1 is MDHEN and CDR2 is SYDVKM in the germline V gene. V lost 6 bases and J 6 bases, leaving 17 bases between the germline ends. CDR3 length equals 14 residues. As DNA, the CDR3 is TGTGCCAGCAGAATAAGGGGGTACCTGCATGGCTACACCTTC. This translates into CASRIRGYLHGYTF.

The V and J genes are TRBV6-6 and TRBJ2-7; 9 nucleotides align to TRBD1. Germline trimming cut 6 bases from V and 4 bases from J; bases unmatched to any gene: 4. Germline CDR1 is MNHNY and CDR2 is SVGAGI (reference sequence). This CDR3 contains 13 residues. This chain's CDR3 is CASSRDREYEQYF. The DNA for the CDR3 is TGTGCCAGCAGCAGGGACAGGGAGTACGAGCAGTACTTC.

This chain's CDR3 is CASSFNLHSNEQFF. The CDR3 DNA sequence: TGTGCCAGCAGCTTTAATCTCCATAGCAATGAGCAGTTCTTC. V is TRBV7-8 and J is TRBJ2-1; D call uncertain. Trimming pared 3 bases from V and 6 bases from J, leaving 12 bases between. The CDR3 has 14 residues. The germline V gene has CDR1 SGHVS and CDR2 FQNEAQ.

In its sample, this clone was seen once. This chain joins TRBV12-5 and TRBJ1-4, with 7 bases aligning to TRBD1. CDR1 is LGHNT, CDR2 FRNRAP, per germline. The V gene end was trimmed by 7 bases and the J gene end by 8 bases; junction bases not matched to a gene: 4. The CDR3 is 12 residues long. CDR3 nucleotide sequence: TGTGCTAGTGTTGACAGGGAGGAAAAACTGTTTTTT. Translating it yields CASVDREEKLFF.

This clone was detected a few times. The chain recombines TRBV11-3 with TRBJ2-1; 9 nucleotides align to TRBD1. Germline loops: CDR1 SGHNT, CDR2 YENEEA. The V and J ends lost 4 bases and 2 bases, in that order; junction bases with no gene match: 3. The CDR3 has 15 residues. The chain's CDR3 is CASSSDRGAYNEQFF. DNA for the CDR3: TGTGCCAGCAGCTCGGACAGGGGCGCCTACAATGAGCAGTTCTTC. The full variable domain, completed using reference TRBV11-3 and TRBJ2-1, is EAGVVQSPRYKIIEKKQPVAFWCNPISGHNTLYWYLQNLGQGPELLIRYENEEAVDDSQLPKDRFSAERLKGVDSTLKIQPAELGDSAVYLCASSSDRGAYNEQFFGPGTRLTVL.

This rearrangement joins TRBV25-1 to TRBJ2-3; no reliable D call. V lost 4 bases and J 8 bases, leaving 10 bases between the germline ends. Germline CDR1 and CDR2: MGHDK and SYGVNS. The CDR3 contains 12 residues. CDR3 nucleotide sequence: TGTGCCAGCAGTGCAAACTACCTTACGCAGTATTTT. This encodes CASSANYLTQYF.

The table lists this clone with a few counts. The chain uses TRBV28 and TRBJ2-2; D perhaps matches TRBD1 (5 bases). The V end lost 2 bases, the J end lost 4 bases, and 11 bases lay between the germline ends. The germline CDR1 and CDR2 sequences are MDHEN and SYDVKM. This CDR3 region has 15 residues. DNA of the CDR3: TGTGCCAGCAGTTTAGGGCAGGGCCTCACCGGGGAGCTGTTTTTT. This sequence encodes CASSLGQGLTGELFF.

The rearrangement uses TRBV9 and TRBJ2-5, with a weak D call TRBD1 (7 bases). From germline, CDR1 is SGDLS and CDR2 YYNGEE. CDR3 length equals 16 residues. Trimming removed 3 bases from V and 1 base from J, with 16 bases in between. The CDR3 bases are TGTGCCAGCAGCGCGTCGGCGGGACAGCTCCAAGAGACCCAGTACTTC. Translating gives CASSASAGQLQETQYF.